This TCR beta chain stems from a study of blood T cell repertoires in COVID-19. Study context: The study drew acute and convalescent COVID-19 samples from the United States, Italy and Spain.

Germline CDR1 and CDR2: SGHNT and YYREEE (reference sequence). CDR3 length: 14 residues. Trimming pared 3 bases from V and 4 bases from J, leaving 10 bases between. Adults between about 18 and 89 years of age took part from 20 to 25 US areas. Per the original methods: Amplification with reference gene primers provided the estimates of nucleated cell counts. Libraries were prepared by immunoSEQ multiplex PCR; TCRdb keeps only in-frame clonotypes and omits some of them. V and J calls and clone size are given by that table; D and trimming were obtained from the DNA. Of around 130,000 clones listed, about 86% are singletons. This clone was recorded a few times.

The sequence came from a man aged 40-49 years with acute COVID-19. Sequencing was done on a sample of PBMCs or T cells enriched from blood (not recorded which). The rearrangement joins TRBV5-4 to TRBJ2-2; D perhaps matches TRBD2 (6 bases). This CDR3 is CASSWGVSTGELFF. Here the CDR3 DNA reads TGTGCCAGCAGCTGGGGGGTTTCCACCGGGGAGCTGTTTTTT. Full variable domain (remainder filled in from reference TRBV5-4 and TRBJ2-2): ETGVTQSPTHLIKTRGQQVTLRCSSQSGHNTVSWYQQALGQGPQFIFQYYREEENGRGNFPPRFSGLQFPNYSSELNVNALELDDSALYLCASSWGVSTGELFFGEGSRLTVL.